This TCR beta chain comes out of a study of T cells in tuberculosis. Here immunoSEQ multiplex PCR was the method, and the copy in TCRdb shows in-frame clones only, minus some. The sample carries tens of thousands of clones, approximately 93% recorded once. This TCR came from a donor under 30 with latent tuberculosis or without tuberculosis infection. What was sequenced was PBMCs.

CDR3 bases: TGTGCCAGCAGCTTATTGAAAGGGACTTACTCCTACAATGAGCAGTTCTTC. As protein: CASSLLKGTYSYNEQFF. The chain carries TRBV7-2 and TRBJ2-1, with D perhaps TRBD2 (6 bases). The CDR3 extends over 17 amino acids. Germline V gene data show CDR1 as SGHTA and CDR2 as FQGNSA. V lost 2 bases and J lost 0, with 14 bases in between.